This T cell receptor (delta chain) comes out of a study of gammadelta T cells in human blood (TCRdb year 2020). Beyond this particular receptor, the publication reports: In the study, polyclonal expansion of innate gamma-delta T cells immediately after birth was reported to appear to be driven by microbial exposure.

Trimming removed 1 base from V and 8 bases from J; the gene matches leave 0 bases unexplained. From the germline V gene, CDR1 is GEAIGNYY and CDR2 is EKD. The CDR3 spans 14 residues, from the cysteine through the phenylalanine. Only the CDR3 region is kept as DNA, spanning 42 bases read in frame from base 1. Relative to its sample, this clone is large (0.1 to 1%). Its cognate antigen has yet to be identified. No much larger clone is present one base from it, and per-base qualities are unavailable. The receptor library was made with RT-PCR. TCRdb names Illumina MiSeq as the instrument used. TCRdb called clones from the public reads with CATT, and repeated DNA sequences were later combined into one row. The sample contains 700 to 850 delta-chain clones, around 15% of them found a single time. The ten biggest clones cover less than 14% of the sample.

Source material: non-Vgamma9Vdelta2 gamma-delta T cells from fetal blood. In this chain, TRDV2 is recombined with TRDJ3; 8 nucleotides in the junction match TRDD3. This clonotype originated in a human fetus. The nucleotide sequence is given as TGTGCCTGTGACACTGGGGGATACACCCGACAGATGTTTTTC. Protein translation: CACDTGGYTRQMFF.